A single sample gave rise to the 14 T cell receptor beta chains below, sequenced in a study of neurological immune-mediated disorders. TCRdb reanalysed the 5' RACE reads using MiXCR and keeps one entry per CDR3 protein. The table includes under 90,000 distinct CDR3 sequences, 9.4% detected once. Sample: PBMCs. All receptors come from a middle-aged man in good health.

This clonotype was seen ten or more times. The chain employs TRBV3-1 and TRBJ2-7; the D call may be TRBD1 or TRBD2 (6 bases each). The germline V and J ends were trimmed by 0 bases and 2 bases, with 11 bases remaining between them. Germline CDR1 is LGHDT and CDR2 is YNNKEL (reference sequence). This CDR3 comprises 15 residues. The CDR3 coding sequence is TGTGCCAGCAGCCAAGATTTCGGGGGCACCTACGAGCAGTACTTC. Translating it yields CASSQDFGGTYEQYF.

The sample holds many counts of this clonotype. The rearrangement joins TRBV20-1 to TRBJ1-5, with 9 bases fitting TRBD1. CDR1 DFQATT and CDR2 SNEGSKA come from the germline V gene (reference sequence). This CDR3 is built from 14 residues. V dropped 6 bases and J dropped 4; count of bases not matched to a gene: 7. CDR3 residues: CSAIRDRENQPQHF. Written as DNA, the CDR3 is TGCAGTGCCATCCGGGACAGGGAAAATCAGCCCCAGCATTTT.

This clonotype was picked up many times. The chain combines TRBV28 with TRBJ1-3; TRBD1 might be the D (6 bases). Looked up from germline, CDR1 is MDHEN and CDR2 is SYDVKM. V lost 6 bases and J lost 4, with 13 bases in between. The CDR3 has 14 amino acids. The CDR3 nucleotides are TGTGCCAGCAGAATACAGGGCCTAGGAAACACCATATATTTT. It codes for CASRIQGLGNTIYF.

The table lists this clonotype with many counts. The J gene is TRBJ2-1, the V gene TRBV14; 7 bases agree with TRBD2. Germline values: CDR1 SGHDN, CDR2 FVKESK. This CDR3 comprises 20 residues. V shed 3 bases and J 6 bases; nucleotides not matched to a gene: 23. CDR3 sequence: CASSHTSWEGPIHTRNEQFF. The CDR3 DNA follows: TGTGCCAGCAGCCATACTAGCTGGGAGGGTCCTATCCATACCCGCAATGAGCAGTTCTTC.

This clonotype came up many times. This sequence joins TRBV12-3 or TRBV12-4 and TRBJ1-1; maybe TRBD1 (5 bases). CDR3 length: 11 residues. The V end lost 3 bases, the J end lost 8 bases, and 7 bases lay between the germline ends. The CDR3 DNA follows: TGTGCCAGCAGTTTGTGGGGCGAAGCTTTCTTT. This codes for CASSLWGEAFF.

This clonotype was detected many times. The J gene is TRBJ1-4, the V gene TRBV7-2; D unclear. Trimming cost V 0 bases and J 2 bases, with 7 bases left between them. Per the germline V gene, CDR1 is SGHTA and CDR2 is FQGNSA. The CDR3 is 15 amino acids. For the CDR3, the DNA is TGTGCCAGCAGCTTAGCGGGCGGGACTAATGAAAAACTGTTTTTT. It is translated as CASSLAGGTNEKLFF.

The chain carries TRBV12-3 or TRBV12-4 and TRBJ1-3; D ambiguous. V was pared by 0 bases and J by 0 bases, with 0 bases between. This CDR3 has 13 amino acids. CDR3 nucleotide sequence: TGTGCCAGCAGTTTAGCCTCTGGAAACACCATATATTTT. This codes for CASSLASGNTIYF.

J is TRBJ2-7 and V is TRBV6-1; no definite D call. The V end lost 11 bases, the J end lost 2 bases, and 16 bases lay between the germline ends. The CDR3 contains 13 residues. Germline V lookup: CDR1 MNHNS, CDR2 SASEGT. The CDR3 region has the DNA TGTGCCGTAAGACCGGACGGTACCTACGAGCAGTACTTC. It is translated as CAVRPDGTYEQYF.

There are many counts of this clonotype. The chain couples TRBV18 to TRBJ2-5; 9 nucleotides agree with TRBD1. This CDR3 region has 15 residues. Germline V lookup: CDR1 KGHSH, CDR2 LQKENI. J gave up 5 bases and V 3 bases, and 7 bases lay outside the gene matches. CDR3 loop: CASSPGTGRVETQYF. DNA for the CDR3: TGTGCCAGCTCACCTGGGACAGGGAGAGTTGAGACCCAGTACTTC.

This clonotype has ten or more counts. The V and J genes are TRBV14 and TRBJ2-3, with unresolved D. V lost 3 bases and J 6 bases, leaving 16 bases between the germline ends. Germline CDR1 and CDR2: SGHDN and FVKESK. The CDR3 has 15 residues. The CDR3 DNA reads TGTGCCAGCAGCCAGCCCCCTGGTGGAGTGGATACGCAGTATTTT. Its translation: CASSQPPGGVDTQYF.

This clonotype was picked up many times. V is TRBV28 and J is TRBJ1-2; the match to TRBD1 covers 10 bases. The ends lost 5 bases at V and 8 bases at J; junction bases unmatched: 17. CDR1 and CDR2 (germline): MDHEN, SYDVKM. This CDR3 has 17 residues. CDR3 DNA: TGTGCCAGCAGTACGGTGGGACAGGGGATTGTGGCACGGGGCTACACCTTC. It translates to CASSTVGQGIVARGYTF.

This clonotype occurred many times. The V and J genes are TRBV15 and TRBJ2-7; D is unresolved. V was cut by 5 bases and J by 6 bases, with 14 bases left in between. Germline lookup yields CDR1 LNHNV and CDR2 YYDKDF (reference sequence). The length of the CDR3 is 13 residues. The CDR3 reads CATSAQPAGEQYF. The CDR3 DNA sequence: TGTGCCACCAGCGCCCAGCCCGCCGGCGAGCAGTACTTC.

Regarding this clonotype: Just one base apart from a much larger clone, this may be a read error. This chain connects TRBV6-2 or TRBV6-3 to TRBJ2-1; tentative D call: TRBD2 (5 bases). Looked up from germline, CDR1 is MNHEY and CDR2 is SVGEGT. The CDR3 spans 15 residues. Between the trimmed V and J ends, which lost 9 bases and 3 bases, there was a span of 18 bases. CDR3 loop: CASRSGGGLYNEQFF. For the CDR3, the DNA is TGTGCCAGTCGGTCTGGAGGAGGTCTCTACAATGAGCAGTTCTTC.

This clonotype was seen ten or more times. The rearrangement joins TRBV29-1 to TRBJ2-4; 9 bases fit TRBD1. CDR1 SQVTM and CDR2 ANQGSEA come from the germline V gene. The V and J ends lost 3 bases and 6 bases, in that order; junction bases with no gene match: 6. There are 14 residues in the CDR3. CDR3 amino acids: CSVERPGQGNIQYF. The CDR3 nucleotides are TGCAGCGTTGAGAGACCGGGACAGGGAAACATTCAGTACTTC.